Included here is one T cell receptor beta chain sequence, with context. Its antigen is unknown. Produced via immunoSEQ multiplex PCR; TCRdb's table is partial and in-frame only. Of about 76,000 clones detected, roughly 84% appear once; the ten largest clones hold 6.9%. The CDR3 is made up of 14 amino acids. This sample stems from a study of OX40 agonist ivuxolimab in advanced cancers. For the study at large: People in dose escalation had one of these cancers: hepatocellular carcinoma, melanoma, renal cell or head and neck cancer. A male proportion of approximately 80% was recorded, with mean age about 60 years and range about 20 to 90. Findings of the study overall: Antigens targeted by the expanded peripheral T cells were not determined.

The source material was CD4+ or CD8+ T cells sorted from blood, sampled in a trial of the OX40 agonist ivuxolimab. V gene TRBV21-1 combines with J gene TRBJ2-5; TRBD1 reflects the table's D call only, with no check against the DNA. TRBV21-1 is designated a pseudogene. The receptor was derived from an adult with an advanced solid tumor such as melanoma, head and neck, liver or kidney cancer. In DNA form, the CDR3 reads TGTGCCAGCAGTCAGGCCAGAACGGAAGAGACCCAGTACTTC. Translating it yields CASSQARTEETQYF.